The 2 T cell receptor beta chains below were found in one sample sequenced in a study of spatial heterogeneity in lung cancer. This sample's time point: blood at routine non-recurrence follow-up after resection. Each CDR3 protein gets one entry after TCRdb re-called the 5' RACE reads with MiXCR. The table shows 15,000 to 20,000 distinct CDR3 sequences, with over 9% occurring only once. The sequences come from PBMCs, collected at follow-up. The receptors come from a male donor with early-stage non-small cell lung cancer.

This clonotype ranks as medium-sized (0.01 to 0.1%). CDR3 protein: CASGIGTNTEAFF. The CDR3 DNA follows: TGTGCCAGCGGTATTGGCACGAACACTGAAGCTTTCTTT. The chain has TRBV6-6 and TRBJ1-1; D gene uncertain. Trimming pared 8 bases from V and 1 base from J, leaving 11 bases between. Germline-derived CDR1 and CDR2 are MNHNY and SVGAGI (reference sequence). CDR3 length: 13 residues.

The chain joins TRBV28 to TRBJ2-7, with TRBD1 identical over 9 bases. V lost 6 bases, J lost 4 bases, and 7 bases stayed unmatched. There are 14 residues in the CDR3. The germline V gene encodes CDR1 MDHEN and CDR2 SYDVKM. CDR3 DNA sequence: TGTGCCAGCAGGGGACAGGGATCCCCGTACGAGCAGTACTTC. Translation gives CASRGQGSPYEQYF.